This T cell receptor (beta chain) was captured in a study of PD-1 blockade in classical Hodgkin lymphoma. Every one of the patients relapsed after autologous stem cell transplantation (brentuximab vedotin exposure was variable). On this clone: Antigen unknown.

Overall study results and limits: Healthy donors were reported to have higher baseline TCR diversity than newly diagnosed patients. Patients who responded completely had about the same baseline diversity as newly diagnosed patients. TCR diversity rose significantly by C4D1 in CD4+ but not CD8+ cells.

This CDR3 has 14 residues. Looked up from germline, CDR1 is ENHRY and CDR2 is SYGVKD. Trimming removed 7 bases from V and 4 bases from J; junction bases left unmatched: 7. Produced via immunoSEQ multiplex PCR; TCRdb's table is partial and in-frame only. The data show about 13,000 clones, about 94% seen once. The chain is built from TRBV10-3 and TRBJ2-5; TRBD1 matches at 9 bases. The TCR originated in a human donor with classical Hodgkin lymphoma. The sample was peripheral blood mononuclear cells (PBMCs), taken at baseline. The CDR3 nucleotides read TGTGCCATCATGGGGACAGGGAGTCGAGAGACCCAGTACTTC. Its protein is CAIMGTGSRETQYF.